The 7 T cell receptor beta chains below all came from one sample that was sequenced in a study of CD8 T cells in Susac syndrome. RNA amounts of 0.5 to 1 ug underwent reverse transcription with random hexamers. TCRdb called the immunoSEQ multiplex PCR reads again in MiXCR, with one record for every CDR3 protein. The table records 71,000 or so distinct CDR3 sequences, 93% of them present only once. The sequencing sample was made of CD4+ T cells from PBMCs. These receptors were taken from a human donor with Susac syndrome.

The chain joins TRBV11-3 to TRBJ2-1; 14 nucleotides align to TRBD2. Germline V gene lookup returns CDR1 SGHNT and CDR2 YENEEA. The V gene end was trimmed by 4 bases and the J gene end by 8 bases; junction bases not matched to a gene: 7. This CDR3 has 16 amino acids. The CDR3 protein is CASSSGTSGGTDEQFF. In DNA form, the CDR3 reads TGTGCCAGCAGCTCCGGGACTAGCGGGGGAACCGATGAGCAGTTCTTC. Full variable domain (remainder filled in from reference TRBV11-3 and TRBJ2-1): EAGVVQSPRYKIIEKKQPVAFWCNPISGHNTLYWYLQNLGQGPELLIRYENEEAVDDSQLPKDRFSAERLKGVDSTLKIQPAELGDSAVYLCASSSGTSGGTDEQFFGPGTRLTVL.

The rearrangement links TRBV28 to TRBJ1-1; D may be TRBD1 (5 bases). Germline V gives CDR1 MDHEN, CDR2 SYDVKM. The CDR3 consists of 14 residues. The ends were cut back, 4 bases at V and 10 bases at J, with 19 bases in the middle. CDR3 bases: TGTGCCAGCAGTTCCTACTCGACAGTATGGGGAGCTTTCTTT. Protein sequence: CASSSYSTVWGAFF. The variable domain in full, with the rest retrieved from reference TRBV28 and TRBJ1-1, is DVKVTQSSRYLVKRTGEKVFLECVQDMDHENMFWYRQDPGLGLRLIYFSYDVKMKEKGDIPEGYSVSREKKERFSLILESASTNQTSMYLCASSSYSTVWGAFFGQGTRLTVV.

The DNA of the CDR3 is TGTGCCAGCAGCCTGGTAGGGTTCGGGGCCCACGAGCAGTACTTC. It yields the protein CASSLVGFGAHEQYF. This chain connects TRBV12-3 or TRBV12-4 to TRBJ2-7; D might be TRBD1 or TRBD2, each matching 5 bases. V shed 6 bases and J shed 5 bases, with 20 bases lying between them. CDR3 length: 15 amino acids.

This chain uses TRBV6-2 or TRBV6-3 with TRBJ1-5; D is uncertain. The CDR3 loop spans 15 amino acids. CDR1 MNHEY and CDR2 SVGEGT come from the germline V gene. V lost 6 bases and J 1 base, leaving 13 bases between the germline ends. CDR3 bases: TGTGCCAGCAGCCTAGGGCCGGTAAGCAATCAGCCCCAGCATTTT. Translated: CASSLGPVSNQPQHF.

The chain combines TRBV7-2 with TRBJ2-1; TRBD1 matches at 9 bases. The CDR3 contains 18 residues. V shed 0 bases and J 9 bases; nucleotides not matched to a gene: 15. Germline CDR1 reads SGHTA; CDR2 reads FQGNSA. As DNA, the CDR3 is TGTGCCAGCAGCTTAGCGCTGCTCGGGACAGGGTCTCGAGGTGAGCAGTTCTTC. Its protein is CASSLALLGTGSRGEQFF.

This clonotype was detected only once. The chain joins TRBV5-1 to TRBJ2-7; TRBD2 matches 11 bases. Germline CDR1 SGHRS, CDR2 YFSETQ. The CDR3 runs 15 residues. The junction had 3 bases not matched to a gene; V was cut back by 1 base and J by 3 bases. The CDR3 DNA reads TGCGCCAGCAGCTTGAGGACTAGCGGGTACTACGAGCAGTACTTC. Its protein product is CASSLRTSGYYEQYF. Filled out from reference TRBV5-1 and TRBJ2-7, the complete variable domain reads KAGVTQTPRYLIKTRGQQVTLSCSPISGHRSVSWYQQTPGQGLQFLFEYFSETQRNKGNFPGRFSGRQFSNSRSEMNVSTLELGDSALYLCASSLRTSGYYEQYFGPGTRLTVT.

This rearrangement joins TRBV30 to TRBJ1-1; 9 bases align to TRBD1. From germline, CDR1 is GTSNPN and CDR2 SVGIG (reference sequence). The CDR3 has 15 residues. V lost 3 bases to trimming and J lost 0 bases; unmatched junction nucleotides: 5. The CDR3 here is CAWRPRDRVNTEAFF. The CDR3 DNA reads TGTGCCTGGAGACCCCGGGACAGGGTGAACACTGAAGCTTTCTTT.